This TCR beta chain was identified during a study of blood T cell repertoires in COVID-19. Turning to the study itself: Both acute and convalescent COVID-19 samples were obtained from the United States, Italy and Spain. PBMCs, B-cell-depleted T cells, or T cells provided the cDNA or gDNA that made up the material.

This CDR3 region has 15 residues. V was pared by 5 bases and J by 1 base, with 6 bases of the junction left unmatched. CDR1 KGHDR and CDR2 SFDVKD come from the germline V gene. In the source study's methods: From reference gene primer amplification, estimates of nucleated cell counts were derived. Data came from immunoSEQ multiplex PCR; TCRdb stores just in-frame clones and leaves some out. That table is the source of V, J and clone size, and D and trimming were worked out from the DNA. The repertoire holds about 240,000 clones, with 82% as singletons. The chain employs TRBV24-1 and TRBJ1-2, with 7 bases identical to TRBD1. This receptor was identified in a woman in her sixties or seventies with acute or convalescent COVID-19. The sample consisted of peripheral blood. For the CDR3, the DNA is TGTGCCACCAGTGGCCTCGGGACAGATAACTATGGCTACACCTTC. Translating it yields CATSGLGTDNYGYTF.